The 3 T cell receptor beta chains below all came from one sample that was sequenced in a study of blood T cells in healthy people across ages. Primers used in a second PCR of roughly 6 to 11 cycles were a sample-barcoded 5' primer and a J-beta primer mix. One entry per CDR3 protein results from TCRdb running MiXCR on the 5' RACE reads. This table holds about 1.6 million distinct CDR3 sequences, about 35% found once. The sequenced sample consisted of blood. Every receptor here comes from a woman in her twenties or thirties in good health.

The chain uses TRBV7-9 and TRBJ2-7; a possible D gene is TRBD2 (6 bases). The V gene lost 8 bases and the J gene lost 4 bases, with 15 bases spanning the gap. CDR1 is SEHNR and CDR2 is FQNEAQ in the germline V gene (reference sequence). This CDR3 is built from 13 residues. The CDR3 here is CASRMGEVYEQYF. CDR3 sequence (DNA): TGTGCCAGCCGAATGGGGGAGGTATACGAGCAGTACTTC.

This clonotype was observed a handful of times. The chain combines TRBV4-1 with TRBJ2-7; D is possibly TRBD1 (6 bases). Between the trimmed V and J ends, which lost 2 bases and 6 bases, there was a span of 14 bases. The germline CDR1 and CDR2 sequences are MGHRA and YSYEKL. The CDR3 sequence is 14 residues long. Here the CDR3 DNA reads TGCGCCAGCAGCCAACAGGGGCTGCCCGGCGAGCAGTACTTC. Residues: CASSQQGLPGEQYF.

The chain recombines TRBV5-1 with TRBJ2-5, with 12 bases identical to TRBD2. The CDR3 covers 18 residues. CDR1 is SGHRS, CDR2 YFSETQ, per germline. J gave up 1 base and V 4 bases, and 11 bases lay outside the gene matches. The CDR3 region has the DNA TGCGCCAGCAGCCCCAACGGGCTAGCGGGGGGGCTCCAAGAGACCCAGTACTTC. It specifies CASSPNGLAGGLQETQYF.